This record concerns one T cell receptor (beta chain) sequence. These data originate in a study of blood T cell repertoires in COVID-19. In the study overall: The origin of the acute and convalescent COVID-19 samples was the United States, Italy and Spain. T cells, B-cell-depleted T cells, or PBMCs supplied cDNA or gDNA.

The ends lost 4 bases at V and 1 base at J; junction bases unmatched: 14. The CDR3 sequence is 19 residues long. CDR1 and CDR2 from the germline V gene are LNHDA and SQIVND (reference sequence). The authors' processing: Estimation of nucleated cell counts was performed using reference gene primer amplification. The protocol was immunoSEQ multiplex PCR, while the TCRdb copy is restricted to in-frame clones and leaves out a portion. D and trimming come from the DNA, and the V and J calls and clone size come from that table. The data hold about 210,000 clones, with approximately 78% observed a single time.

The sequenced sample was peripheral blood. This sequence joins TRBV19 and TRBJ2-7; 12 nucleotides agree with TRBD2. The sequence came from a woman aged 35 to 49 with acute or convalescent COVID-19. CDR3: CASSRVGTSGGLISYEQYF. DNA for the CDR3: TGTGCCAGTAGTAGAGTGGGAACTAGCGGGGGGCTAATATCCTACGAGCAGTACTTC.